This entry is about one T cell receptor (beta chain). The sample belongs to a study of CD8 T cells in Susac syndrome. cDNA came from about 0.46 to 1 ug RNA primed by random hexamers. TCRdb ran MiXCR on the immunoSEQ multiplex PCR reads and lists one entry per CDR3 protein. The sample contains some 26,000 distinct CDR3 sequences, roughly 95% of which appear only once. This CDR3 contains 13 residues. The germline V and J ends were trimmed by 3 bases and 4 bases, with 8 bases remaining between them. CDR1 and CDR2 from the germline V gene are SNHLY and FYNNEI. This TCR came from a human donor with Susac syndrome. Sequences were obtained from CD8+ T cells from PBMCs. The chain couples TRBV2 to TRBJ2-3, with TRBD2 as a possible D gene (5 bases). CDR3 sequence reads: CASSDRGADTQYF. The CDR3 DNA reads TGTGCCAGCAGTGATCGGGGTGCAGATACGCAGTATTTT.